One T cell receptor beta chain is described in this entry. Its antigen is not identified. These data come from a study of cytomegalovirus exposure and HLA in healthy donors. Overall study findings and caveats: Most TCRs appeared rarely, but some public TCRs recurred in many donors. A later analysis by the authors found several of the most significant clusters apparently linked to common viral pathogens.

V was cut by 1 base and J by 10 bases, with 14 bases left in between. The germline V gene encodes CDR1 LGHNA and CDR2 YSLEER. There are 14 residues in the CDR3. Primers included in the PCR were 60 Vbeta and 13 Jbeta primers. Methods used by the authors: Later, an analysis found roughly 80 million unique TCR beta chains, and about 10 million of these were shared. The repertoire was sequenced with immunoSEQ multiplex PCR; TCRdb's copy has only in-frame clones and lacks some. That table is the source of V, J and clone size, and D and trimming were worked out from the DNA. The table includes just over 150,000 clones, about 65% detected once.

V gene TRBV4-3 combines with J gene TRBJ1-3; no definite D call. Sequencing was carried out using PBMCs. The receptor comes from a man aged 35 to 55 in good health and CMV-seropositive. CDR3 in amino acids: CASSQGHSPGTIYF. The CDR3 DNA follows: TGCGCCAGCAGCCAAGGGCACAGCCCGGGGACCATATATTTT.